Reported below is one T cell receptor beta chain. One end of the junction is discordant with germline, which a read error may explain. This sample stems from a study of T cells in Graves' hyperthyroidism and ophthalmopathy. The CDR3 is made up of 15 amino acids. Amplification of TCR beta CDR3 regions was performed using RNA transcripts as template. Carried out on the TCR CDR3, a first-round RT-PCR used the HTBI primer set. TCRdb re-called the multiplex PCR reads through MiXCR, storing one row per CDR3 protein. This table holds hundreds of thousands of distinct CDR3 sequences, under 15% found once. The V call is TRBV12-3 or TRBV12-4, the J call TRBJ2-3; 8 bases are a match to TRBD2. The sample comprised blood. This clonotype was obtained from a woman aged 25-40 years with Graves' hyperthyroidism. The CDR3 here is CASSIAGWSTDTQYF. The CDR3 DNA reads TGTGCCAGCAGTATAGCGGGGTGGAGCACAGATACGCAGTATTTT.